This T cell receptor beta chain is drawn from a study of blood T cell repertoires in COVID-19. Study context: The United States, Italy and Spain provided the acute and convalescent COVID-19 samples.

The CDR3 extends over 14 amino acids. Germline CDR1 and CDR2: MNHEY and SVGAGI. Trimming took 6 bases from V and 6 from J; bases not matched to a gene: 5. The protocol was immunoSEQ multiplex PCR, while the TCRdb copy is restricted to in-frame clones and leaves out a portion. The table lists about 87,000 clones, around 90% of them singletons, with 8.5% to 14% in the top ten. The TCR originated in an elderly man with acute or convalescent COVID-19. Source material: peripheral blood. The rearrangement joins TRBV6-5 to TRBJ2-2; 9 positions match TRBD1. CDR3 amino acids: CASRGTGRPGELFF. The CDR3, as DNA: TGTGCCAGCAGAGGGACAGGGCGCCCCGGGGAGCTGTTTTTT.